This T cell receptor (beta chain) derives from a study of blood T cell repertoires in COVID-19. This clone appeared a few times. The length of the CDR3 is 14 residues. V dropped 3 bases and J dropped 4; count of bases not matched to a gene: 5. CDR1 WNHNN and CDR2 SYGVQD come from the germline V gene (reference sequence). Assay: immunoSEQ multiplex PCR; the TCRdb copy retains only in-frame clones and omits some. The data show about 300,000 clones, with roughly 90% seen just once and roughly 7% held by the top ten. This clonotype was sampled from a woman aged 30 to 39 with COVID-19, enrolled during active disease. Sequences were obtained from peripheral blood. The chain couples TRBV10-1 to TRBJ2-7, with 8 bases fitting TRBD1. The CDR3 loop is CASSDGTGNYEQYF. CDR3 bases: TGCGCCAGCAGTGATGGGACAGGTAATTACGAGCAGTACTTC.